This T cell receptor (beta chain) appears in the sequencing data of a study of blood T cell repertoires in COVID-19 (TCRdb year 2020). Describing the broader study: Samples from collaborators originated in the United States, Italy and Spain and spanned both the acute and convalescent phases of COVID-19. The prospective study material was composed of cDNA or gDNA derived from T cells, B-cell-depleted T cells, or PBMCs. Subjects who had been exposed to COVID-19, were actively infected with it, or had recovered from it provided the deeply sampled blood TCRbeta repertoires that made up the dataset. The repertoires were released in a freely available public database meant as a resource for research on the immune response to SARS-CoV-2. Samples came from the ongoing ImmuneRACE study (first 160 participants) plus 1,254 subjects from 6 global collaborators. The sample metadata nearly always contained a de-identified subject ID, COVID-19 status, age in years and sex. Where available, HLA class I and class II types were taken from metadata supplied by the sample provider and were not determined by assay-based typing.

The collaborating institutions used their own protocols to collect whole blood in K2EDTA tubes. For TCRbeta analysis, collaborator samples were shipped as frozen whole blood, as isolated PBMCs, or as DNA extracted from either sample type. A word on this clone: Its antigen is unknown. Base qualities are missing; no much larger clone stands one base away.

Beyond this particular receptor, the publication reports: How much clinical and demographic metadata was included differed by source and by participant, and the metadata was provided uncurated.

CDR1 and CDR2, per the germline V gene (reference sequence), are LNHDA and SQIVND. The CDR3 measures 14 amino acids from cysteine to phenylalanine. The sequence is cut down to CDR3 DNA, 42 bases in frame from base 1. Trimming removed 6 bases from V and 1 base from J, leaving 10 bases between the germline ends. TCRbeta CDR3 regions were amplified from genomic DNA by means of the immunoSEQ Assay, a bias-controlled multiplex PCR. In the original analysis: Nucleated cell counts per sample were estimated from amplification of reference gene primers within the assay. To quantify the absolute abundance of each unique TCRbeta CDR3 rearrangement, sequence reads were collapsed and filtered. For each sample, productive Simpson clonality was calculated as the square root of Simpson's diversity index over productive rearrangements. The immuneACCESS repertoire file appears here via TCRdb, limited to in-frame rearrangements. These files lack a portion of the clones; in checked studies, under half of the deficit traces to unresolved V genes, and the cause of the others is not known. The V and J calls and the clone size are those of that table, but D and trimming were determined from the DNA. This sample holds around 67,000 clones; roughly 88% were observed only once. Roughly 2.1% of the sample is in the top ten clones.

The sequencing input was peripheral blood. The TCR comes from an elderly woman with active or convalescent COVID-19. This chain joins TRBV19 to TRBJ2-1; a weak D assignment points to TRBD2 (5 bases agree). The sequence in DNA is TGTGCCAGTAGACCTTCGGGGTCCTACAATGAGCAGTTCTTC. Translated, it gives CASRPSGSYNEQFF.